Below are 3 T cell receptor beta chains sequenced from a single sample in a study of T cell responses to AZD1222 COVID-19 vaccine. The protocol was immunoSEQ multiplex PCR, while the TCRdb copy is restricted to in-frame clones and leaves out a portion. The top ten hold less than 9% of the sample, which has over 65,000 clones, around nine tenths seen once. Material: peripheral blood, obtained 28 days after the second AZD1222 dose. The receptors were sampled from an adult who received the AZD1222 COVID-19 vaccine.

This chain links TRBV6-4 with TRBJ2-1; the match to TRBD2 covers 12 bases. The trim removed 5 bases at V and 6 bases at J, leaving 2 bases unmatched. This CDR3 spans 14 amino acids. Germline loops: CDR1 MRHNA, CDR2 SNTAGT. Here the CDR3 DNA reads TGTGCCAGCAGTCAGACTAGCGGGGGCAATGAGCAGTTCTTC. Translating it yields CASSQTSGGNEQFF.

The rearrangement uses TRBV27 and TRBJ2-2, with 8 bases fitting TRBD1. Trimming removed 6 bases from V and 4 bases from J; junction bases left unmatched: 13. Germline-derived CDR1 and CDR2 are MNHEY and SMNVEV (reference sequence). This CDR3 contains 17 residues. The CDR3 nucleotides are TGTGCCAGCAGGCCTGACAGGGGTGGGTGGATCACCGGGGAGCTGTTTTTT. It encodes CASRPDRGGWITGELFF.

J is TRBJ2-3 and V is TRBV28; TRBD2 aligns across 7 bases. CDR3 length: 16 amino acids. Trimming took 6 bases from V and 3 from J; bases not matched to a gene: 12. Germline CDR1 MDHEN, CDR2 SYDVKM. CDR3 amino acids: CASSKLSSGLTDTQYF. The CDR3, as DNA: TGTGCCAGCAGCAAACTATCTAGCGGTTTGACAGATACGCAGTATTTT.